This T cell receptor beta chain was found in a study of blood T cells in healthy people across ages. The second PCR ran about 6 to 11 cycles with a sample-barcoded 5' primer and J-beta primers. TCRdb reprocessed the 5' RACE reads with MiXCR, giving one entry per CDR3 protein. The data contain 700,000 to 950,000 distinct CDR3 sequences, roughly two fifths of them seen just once; the ten biggest clones take up 20%. V lost 6 bases and J lost 7; bases outside the gene matches: 12. This CDR3 region has 16 residues. This clonotype appeared once. This TCR was recovered from a woman in her sixties in good health. Sequenced sample: blood. This rearrangement joins TRBV12-3 or TRBV12-4 to TRBJ2-5; 12 bases match TRBD2. CDR3 loop: CASRILAGGVEGTQYF. Here the CDR3 DNA reads TGTGCCAGCAGAATCCTAGCGGGGGGGGTCGAGGGGACCCAGTACTTC.